This T cell receptor (beta chain) was documented in a study of long-term antiretroviral therapy in people with HIV. Whole-study findings and limits: Within the repertoire, clones expanded before ART were dominant at all time points. Spans of CDR3 length were tighter for HIV repertoires than for controls. An increase in diversity followed ART, yet levels stayed below transplant donor controls.

Details on this clone: What it binds is not known.

This CDR3 has 18 residues. V trimming: 5 bases; J trimming: 5 bases; junction bases outside the gene matches: 14. Germline V lookup: CDR1 SGHTA, CDR2 FQGTGA. One or more pre-ART and two or more post-ART PBMC samples were available from each donor. Version v3.0 of the immunoSEQ assay ran at survey level. Produced via immunoSEQ multiplex PCR; TCRdb's table is partial and in-frame only. The data contain around 26,000 clones, around 82% of them singletons. The sequence was collected from a woman between 40 and 55 years old with HIV. V usage is TRBV7-3 and J usage is TRBJ2-1; 11 nucleotides match TRBD2. Specimen: unsorted PBMCs, collected 0.5 years after starting antiretroviral therapy. CDR3 loop: CASSRNGVAGGKDNEQFF. For the CDR3, the DNA is TGTGCCAGCAGCCGAAACGGTGTAGCGGGGGGGAAAGACAATGAGCAGTTCTTC. The full variable domain, completed using reference TRBV7-3 and TRBJ2-1, is GAGVSQTPSNKVTEKGKYVELRCDPISGHTALYWYRQSLGQGPEFLIYFQGTGAADDSGLPNDRFFAVRPEGSVSTLKIQRTERGDSAVYLCASSRNGVAGGKDNEQFFGPGTRLTVL.